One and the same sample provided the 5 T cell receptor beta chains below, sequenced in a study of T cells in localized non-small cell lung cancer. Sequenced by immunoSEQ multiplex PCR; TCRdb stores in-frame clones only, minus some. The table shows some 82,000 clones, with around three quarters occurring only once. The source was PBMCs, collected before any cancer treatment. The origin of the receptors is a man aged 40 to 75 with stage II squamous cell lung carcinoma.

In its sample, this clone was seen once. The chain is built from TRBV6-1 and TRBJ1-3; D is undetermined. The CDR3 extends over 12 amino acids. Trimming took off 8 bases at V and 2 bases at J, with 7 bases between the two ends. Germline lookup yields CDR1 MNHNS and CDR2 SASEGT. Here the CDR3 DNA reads TGTGCCAGCCAGTTTACTGGAAACACCATATATTTT. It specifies CASQFTGNTIYF.

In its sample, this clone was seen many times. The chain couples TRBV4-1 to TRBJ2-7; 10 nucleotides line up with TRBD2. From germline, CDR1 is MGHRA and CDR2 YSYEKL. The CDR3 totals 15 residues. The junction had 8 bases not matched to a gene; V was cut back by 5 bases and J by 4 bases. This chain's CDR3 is CASSIGTAGGYEQYF. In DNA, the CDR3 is TGCGCCAGCAGCATCGGGACAGCGGGAGGGTACGAGCAGTACTTC.

The CDR3 loop reads CASSRRGTGAHNEKLFF. CDR3 sequence (DNA): TGTGCCAGCAGTAGACGGGGGACGGGTGCCCATAATGAAAAACTGTTTTTT. This sequence joins TRBV28 and TRBJ1-4; perhaps TRBD1 as D (5 bases). Trimming cost V 5 bases and J 4 bases, with 20 bases left between them. The CDR3 is 17 residues long. The germline V gene has CDR1 MDHEN and CDR2 SYDVKM. The full variable domain, its missing parts supplied by reference TRBV28 and TRBJ1-4, is DVKVTQSSRYLVKRTGEKVFLECVQDMDHENMFWYRQDPGLGLRLIYFSYDVKMKEKGDIPEGYSVSREKKERFSLILESASTNQTSMYLCASSRRGTGAHNEKLFFGSGTQLSVL.

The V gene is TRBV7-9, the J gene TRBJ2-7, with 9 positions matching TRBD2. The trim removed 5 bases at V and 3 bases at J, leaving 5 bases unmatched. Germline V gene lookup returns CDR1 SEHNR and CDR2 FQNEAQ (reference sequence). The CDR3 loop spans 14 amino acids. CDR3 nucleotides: TGTGCCAGCAGCGCTAGCGGGGAGGACTACGAGCAGTACTTC. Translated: CASSASGEDYEQYF. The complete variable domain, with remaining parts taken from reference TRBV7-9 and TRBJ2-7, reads DTGVSQNPRHKITKRGQNVTFRCDPISEHNRLYWYRQTLGQGPEFLTYFQNEAQLEKSRLLSDRFSAERPKGSFSTLEIQRTEQGDSAMYLCASSASGEDYEQYFGPGTRLTVT.

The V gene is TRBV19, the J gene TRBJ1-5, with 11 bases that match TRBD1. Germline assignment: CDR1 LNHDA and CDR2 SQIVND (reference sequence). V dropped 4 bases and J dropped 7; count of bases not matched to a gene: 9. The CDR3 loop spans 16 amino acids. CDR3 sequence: CASSTDRGRLEQPQHF. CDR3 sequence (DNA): TGTGCCAGTAGTACGGACAGGGGGCGATTAGAACAGCCCCAGCATTTT.